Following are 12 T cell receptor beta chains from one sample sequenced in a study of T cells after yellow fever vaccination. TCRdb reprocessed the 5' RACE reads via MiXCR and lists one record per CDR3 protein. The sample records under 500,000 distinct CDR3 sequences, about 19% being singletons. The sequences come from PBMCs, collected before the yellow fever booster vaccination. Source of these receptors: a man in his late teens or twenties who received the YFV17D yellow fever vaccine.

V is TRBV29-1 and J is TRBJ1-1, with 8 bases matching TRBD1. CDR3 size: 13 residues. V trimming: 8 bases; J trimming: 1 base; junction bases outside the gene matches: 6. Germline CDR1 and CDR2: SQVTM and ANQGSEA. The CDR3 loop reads CSTEGQENTEAFF. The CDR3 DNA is TGCAGCACGGAGGGACAGGAGAACACTGAAGCTTTCTTT.

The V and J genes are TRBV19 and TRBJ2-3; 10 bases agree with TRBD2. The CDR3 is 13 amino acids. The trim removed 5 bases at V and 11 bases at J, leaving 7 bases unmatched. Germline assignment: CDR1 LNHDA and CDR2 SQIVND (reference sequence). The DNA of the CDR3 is TGTGCCAGTAGTCTACTAGCGGGGCATGGGCAGTATTTT. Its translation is CASSLLAGHGQYF.

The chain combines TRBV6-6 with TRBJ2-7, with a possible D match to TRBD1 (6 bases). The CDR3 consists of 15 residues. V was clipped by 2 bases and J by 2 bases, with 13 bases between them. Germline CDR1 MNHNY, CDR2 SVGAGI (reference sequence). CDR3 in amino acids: CASSYSAGETYEQYF. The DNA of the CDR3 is TGTGCCAGCAGTTACAGCGCAGGGGAGACCTACGAGCAGTACTTC.

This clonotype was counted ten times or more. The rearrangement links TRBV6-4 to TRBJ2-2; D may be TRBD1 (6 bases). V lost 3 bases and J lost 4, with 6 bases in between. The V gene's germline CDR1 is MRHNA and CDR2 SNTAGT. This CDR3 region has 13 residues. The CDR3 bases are TGTGCCAGCAGTGAGGGGGCCACCGGGGAGCTGTTTTTT. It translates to CASSEGATGELFF.

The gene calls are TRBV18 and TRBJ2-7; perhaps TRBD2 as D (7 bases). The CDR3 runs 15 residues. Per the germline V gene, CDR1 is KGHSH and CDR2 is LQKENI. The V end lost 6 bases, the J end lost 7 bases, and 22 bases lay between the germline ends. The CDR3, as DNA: TGTGCCAGCTCCCATTCCCGGGGGGCTCGGGGTGAGCAGTACTTC. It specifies CASSHSRGARGEQYF.

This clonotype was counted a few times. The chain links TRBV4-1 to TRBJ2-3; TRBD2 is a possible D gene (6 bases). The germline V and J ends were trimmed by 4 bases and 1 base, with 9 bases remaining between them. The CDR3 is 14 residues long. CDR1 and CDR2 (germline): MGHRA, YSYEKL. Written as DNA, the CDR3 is TGCGCCAGCAGCCCCTGGGGGGGCACAGATACGCAGTATTTT. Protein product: CASSPWGGTDTQYF.

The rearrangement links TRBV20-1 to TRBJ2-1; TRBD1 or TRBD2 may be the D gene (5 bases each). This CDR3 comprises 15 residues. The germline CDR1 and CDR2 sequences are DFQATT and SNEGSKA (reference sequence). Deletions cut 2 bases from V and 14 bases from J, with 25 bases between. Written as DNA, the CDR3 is TGCAGTGCTAGACGAACAACTTGGGACGCCCCCTGGGAGTTCTTC. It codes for CSARRTTWDAPWEFF.

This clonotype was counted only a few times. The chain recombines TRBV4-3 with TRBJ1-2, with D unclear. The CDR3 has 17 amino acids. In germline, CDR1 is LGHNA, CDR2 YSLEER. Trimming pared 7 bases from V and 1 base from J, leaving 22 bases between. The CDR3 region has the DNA TGCGCCAGCATACCCGAAGAGACGACCACGGATAACTATGGCTACACCTTC. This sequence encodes CASIPEETTTDNYGYTF.

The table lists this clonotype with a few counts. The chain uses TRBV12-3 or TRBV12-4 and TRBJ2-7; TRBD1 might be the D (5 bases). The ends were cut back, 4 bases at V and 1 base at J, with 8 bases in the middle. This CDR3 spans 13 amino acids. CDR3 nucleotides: TGTGCCAGCAGTTCAGGGATGTCCTACGAGCAGTACGTC. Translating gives CASSSGMSYEQYV.

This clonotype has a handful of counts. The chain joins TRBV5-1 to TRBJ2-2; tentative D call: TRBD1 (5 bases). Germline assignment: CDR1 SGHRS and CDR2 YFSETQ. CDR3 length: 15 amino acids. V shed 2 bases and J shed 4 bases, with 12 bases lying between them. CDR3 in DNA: TGCGCCAGCAGCTTAGTACAGGTCGGCACCGGGGAGCTGTTTTTT. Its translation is CASSLVQVGTGELFF.

The CDR3 is CASSLTLTNTGELFF. CDR3 nucleotides: TGCGCCAGCAGCTTGACCCTCACGAACACCGGGGAGCTGTTTTTT. V and J are TRBV5-1 and TRBJ2-2; D is uncertain. Trimming stripped 1 base from V and 0 bases from J, with 7 bases between. CDR1 is SGHRS and CDR2 is YFSETQ in the germline V gene. The CDR3 contains 15 residues. Full variable domain (rest looked up from reference TRBV5-1 and TRBJ2-2): KAGVTQTPRYLIKTRGQQVTLSCSPISGHRSVSWYQQTPGQGLQFLFEYFSETQRNKGNFPGRFSGRQFSNSRSEMNVSTLELGDSALYLCASSLTLTNTGELFFGEGSRLTVL.

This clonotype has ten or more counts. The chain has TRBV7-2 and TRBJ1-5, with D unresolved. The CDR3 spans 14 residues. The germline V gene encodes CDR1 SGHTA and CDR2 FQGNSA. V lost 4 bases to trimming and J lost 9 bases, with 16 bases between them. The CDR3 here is CASSSPNSLLPQHF. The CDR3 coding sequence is TGTGCCAGCAGCTCCCCAAACAGCTTACTGCCCCAGCATTTT.